The 32 T cell receptor beta chains in this list originate from one sample, sequenced in a study of a mutant IDH1 vaccine in newly diagnosed glioma. Time point defined: baseline, week 1 (first vaccination visit). Stated treatment: pre-vaccination baseline after standard-of-care therapy. The assay was immunoSEQ multiplex PCR, and TCRdb's table has in-frame clones only and misses some. The sample carries tens of thousands of clones, 83% recorded once. The source material was PBMCs, sampled from a glioma patient treated with radiotherapy, temozolomide or both. These receptor sequences come from a woman between 50 and 59 years old with glioma.

Only one count was recorded for this clone. J is TRBJ1-2 and V is TRBV5-6, with no clear D. The ends were cut back, 3 bases at V and 7 bases at J, with 16 bases in the middle. CDR3 length: 14 residues. In germline, CDR1 is SGHDT, CDR2 YYEEEE. CDR3 residues: CASSWWFAPAGYTF. The CDR3, as DNA: TGTGCCAGCAGCTGGTGGTTCGCCCCGGCTGGCTACACCTTC.

The V call is TRBV5-7, the J call TRBJ2-7, with D possibly called TRBD1 or TRBD2 (5 bases each). TRBV5-7 is an ORF, with its function uncertain. The CDR3 extends over 16 amino acids. Trimming took off 7 bases at V and 0 bases at J, with 20 bases between the two ends. In DNA, the CDR3 is TGTGCCAGCTTTCGCGCAGTGGGACGGCTCTCCTACGAGCAGTACTTC. Encoded protein: CASFRAVGRLSYEQYF.

V is TRBV7-2 and J is TRBJ2-3; 7 nucleotides line up with TRBD1. Germline V gene data show CDR1 as SGHTA and CDR2 as FQGNSA. The CDR3 is 15 residues long. V lost 7 bases to trimming and J lost 0 bases; unmatched junction nucleotides: 7. The CDR3 nucleotides are TGTGCCAGCAAATCCAACAGGGGAAGCACAGATACGCAGTATTTT. This sequence encodes CASKSNRGSTDTQYF.

The chain has TRBV19 and TRBJ1-1, with unresolved D. Looked up from germline, CDR1 is LNHDA and CDR2 is SQIVND (reference sequence). The CDR3 totals 16 residues. The germline V and J ends were trimmed by 5 bases and 1 base, with 17 bases remaining between them. The CDR3 protein is CASSSPTGIGNTEAFF. For the CDR3, the DNA is TGTGCCAGTAGTTCCCCTACGGGGATTGGGAACACTGAAGCTTTCTTT.

This clone was recorded a few times. This chain connects TRBV6-1 to TRBJ1-1; 10 bases map to TRBD1. The germline V gene encodes CDR1 MNHNS and CDR2 SASEGT. V lost 0 bases to trimming and J lost 11 bases; unmatched junction nucleotides: 9. This CDR3 comprises 15 residues. CDR3 in DNA: TGTGCCAGCAGTGAAGCTGGCGGGGACAGGGGACGGGCTTTCTTT. Protein sequence: CASSEAGGDRGRAFF.

The gene calls are TRBV5-1 and TRBJ1-4; possibly TRBD1 for D (6 bases). V dropped 4 bases and J dropped 4 bases, with 17 bases sitting between them. CDR3 size: 16 residues. Germline assignment: CDR1 SGHRS and CDR2 YFSETQ. The CDR3 DNA is TGCGCCAGCAGCGTGGAGGGGGGCGGGAATAATGAAAAACTGTTTTTT. This codes for CASSVEGGGNNEKLFF.

The chain employs TRBV18 and TRBJ2-1, with D tentatively TRBD2 (6 bases). Germline CDR1 is KGHSH and CDR2 is LQKENI. The CDR3 loop spans 16 amino acids. The V end was cut by 3 bases, the J end by 3 bases, with 15 bases between. The CDR3 nucleotides are TGTGCCAGCTCACCCCCCGGGGGAAAATTCTACAATGAGCAGTTCTTC. Protein sequence: CASSPPGGKFYNEQFF.

This clone was picked up a small number of times. The rearrangement uses TRBV7-6 and TRBJ2-7; 13 bases match TRBD2. The V gene end was trimmed by 5 bases and the J gene end by 3 bases; junction bases not matched to a gene: 7. The germline CDR1 and CDR2 sequences are SGHVS and FNYEAQ. This CDR3 has 16 residues. CDR3 loop: CASSPGTSGAYYEQYF. The CDR3 region has the DNA TGTGCCAGCAGCCCGGGGACTAGCGGGGCCTACTACGAGCAGTACTTC.

J is TRBJ1-1 and V is TRBV4-3; D is uncertain. Germline CDR1 and CDR2: LGHNA and YSLEER. Trimming removed 4 bases from V and 4 bases from J, with 16 bases in between. This CDR3 region has 15 residues. CDR3 nucleotides: TGCGCCAGCAGCCTCCAATATAGTCGAAGCACTGAAGCTTTCTTT. Translated: CASSLQYSRSTEAFF.

The rearrangement joins TRBV19 to TRBJ2-1, with D possibly matching TRBD1 (6 bases). Trimming cost V 2 bases and J 0 bases, with 14 bases left between them. The CDR3 is 17 amino acids. The germline CDR1 and CDR2 sequences are LNHDA and SQIVND (reference sequence). CDR3 protein: CASSIPTGLSSYNEQFF. CDR3 in DNA: TGTGCCAGTAGTATACCGACAGGCCTGAGCTCCTACAATGAGCAGTTCTTC. Complete variable domain (other parts from reference TRBV19 and TRBJ2-1): DGGITQSPKYLFRKEGQNVTLSCEQNLNHDAMYWYRQDPGQGLRLIYYSQIVNDFQKGDIAEGYSVSREKKESFPLTVTSAQKNPTAFYLCASSIPTGLSSYNEQFFGPGTRLTVL.

This chain uses TRBV19 with TRBJ1-3; D unresolved. Per germline, CDR1 LNHDA and CDR2 SQIVND (reference sequence). Trimming cost V 7 bases and J 0 bases, with 10 bases left between them. The length of the CDR3 is 14 residues. The CDR3 here is CASTLGNSGNTIYF. CDR3 nucleotide sequence: TGTGCCAGTACCCTAGGGAACTCTGGAAACACCATATATTTT.

J is TRBJ2-2 and V is TRBV27; 9 bases align to TRBD1. The trim removed 4 bases at V and 6 bases at J, leaving 9 bases unmatched. CDR3 size: 16 residues. Per the germline V gene, CDR1 is MNHEY and CDR2 is SMNVEV (reference sequence). The CDR3 here is CASSSPRQGGAGELFF. In DNA form, the CDR3 reads TGTGCCAGCAGTTCCCCTCGACAGGGGGGGGCCGGGGAGCTGTTTTTT.

The CDR3 reads CASSQEARGLGNTIYF. For the CDR3, the DNA is TGTGCCAGCAGCCAAGAGGCCAGGGGGCTTGGAAACACCATATATTTT. The J gene is TRBJ1-3, the V gene TRBV4-2, with 8 bases fitting TRBD1. Germline CDR1 is LGHNA and CDR2 is YNFKEQ. The CDR3 contains 16 residues. After removal of 0 bases from V and 3 bases from J, the junction contained 4 bases not matched to a gene.

The chain links TRBV6-1 to TRBJ2-7; the match to TRBD1 covers 9 bases. V was clipped by 5 bases and J by 4 bases; unmatched bases: 9. The CDR3 is 15 amino acids. CDR1 is MNHNS, CDR2 SASEGT, per germline. The CDR3 region has the DNA TGTGCCAGCAGTCAATCGGGACAGGGACTTTACGAGCAGTACTTC. This encodes CASSQSGQGLYEQYF.

The chain couples TRBV6-1 to TRBJ1-5, with 10 bases lining up with TRBD1. The germline V gene encodes CDR1 MNHNS and CDR2 SASEGT. This CDR3 spans 15 amino acids. J lost 1 base, V lost 5 bases, and 2 bases had no gene match. The CDR3 bases are TGTGCCAGCAGTTCGGGACAGGGGAGCAATCAGCCCCAGCATTTT. Its translation is CASSSGQGSNQPQHF.

The V and J genes are TRBV5-4 and TRBJ1-1, with D hard to call. Germline V gene data show CDR1 as SGHNT and CDR2 as YYREEE (reference sequence). The CDR3 has 15 amino acids. The V end was cut by 2 bases, the J end by 1 base, with 12 bases between. The CDR3 sequence is CASSFFDRGNTEAFF. For the CDR3, the DNA is TGTGCCAGCAGCTTTTTTGATCGGGGGAACACTGAAGCTTTCTTT.

J is TRBJ1-5 and V is TRBV21-1. TRBV21-1 is a pseudogene segment. The CDR3 sequence is 19 residues long. CDR3: CASSNFLRLFQTFNQPQHF. CDR3 coding DNA: TGTGCCAGCAGCAACTTTCTACGCCTATTCCAGACCTTCAATCAGCCCCAGCATTTT.

The J gene is TRBJ2-3, the V gene TRBV7-9; D gene unclear. Per the germline V gene, CDR1 is SEHNR and CDR2 is FQNEAQ (reference sequence). The V end lost 5 bases, the J end lost 6 bases, and 9 bases lay between the germline ends. This CDR3 is built from 12 residues. CDR3 nucleotide sequence: TGTGCCAGCAGCCCCCTCGGGGATACGCAGTATTTT. Protein: CASSPLGDTQYF. Full variable domain (outside the CDR3, taken from reference TRBV7-9 and TRBJ2-3): DTGVSQNPRHKITKRGQNVTFRCDPISEHNRLYWYRQTLGQGPEFLTYFQNEAQLEKSRLLSDRFSAERPKGSFSTLEIQRTEQGDSAMYLCASSPLGDTQYFGPGTRLTVL.

CDR3 amino acids: CASSSGRLNTEAFF. CDR3 DNA sequence: TGTGCCAGCAGCTCGGGACGGCTGAACACTGAAGCTTTCTTT. The V gene is TRBV7-3, the J gene TRBJ1-1, with D tentatively TRBD1 (5 bases). CDR1 and CDR2 from the germline V gene are SGHTA and FQGTGA. The CDR3 spans 14 residues. Trimming cost V 4 bases and J 0 bases, with 9 bases left between them.

The chain carries TRBV6-1 and TRBJ2-2; D is possibly TRBD1 (5 bases). This CDR3 has 14 amino acids. The V end was cut by 10 bases, the J end by 2 bases, with 14 bases between. CDR1 and CDR2 (germline): MNHNS, SASEGT. The CDR3 loop is CAIDDRINTGELFF. DNA of the CDR3: TGTGCCATTGATGACAGAATTAACACCGGGGAGCTGTTTTTT.

This chain links TRBV11-2 with TRBJ2-7, with TRBD2 matching over 8 bases. The CDR3 consists of 13 residues. The germline V gene encodes CDR1 SGHAT and CDR2 FQNNGV. Losses at the gene ends were 5 bases for V and 2 bases for J; bases not matched to a gene: 2. DNA for the CDR3: TGTGCCAGCAGCCCGGGGGGGCCCTACGAGCAGTACTTC. Its protein is CASSPGGPYEQYF.

The chain is built from TRBV2 and TRBJ1-6; D unresolved. V lost 8 bases, J lost 0 bases, and 17 bases lay in between. The CDR3 has 17 residues. CDR1 is SNHLY, CDR2 FYNNEI, per germline. CDR3 region: CASRDWSASSYNSPLHF. DNA of the CDR3: TGTGCCAGCCGAGATTGGTCGGCGAGCTCCTATAATTCACCCCTCCACTTT.

The chain employs TRBV4-1 and TRBJ1-5; maybe TRBD1 (5 bases). This CDR3 region has 15 residues. Germline-derived CDR1 and CDR2 are MGHRA and YSYEKL. V lost 1 base to trimming and J lost 5 bases, with 12 bases between them. The CDR3 loop is CASSQGSGGDQPQHF. The CDR3 DNA reads TGCGCCAGCAGCCAAGGATCGGGGGGGGATCAGCCCCAGCATTTT.

V gene TRBV10-2 combines with J gene TRBJ1-1; possibly TRBD1 for D (6 bases). The CDR3 totals 15 residues. From germline, CDR1 is WSHSY and CDR2 SAAADI. V was trimmed by 6 bases and J by 2 bases, leaving 16 bases between them. For the CDR3, the DNA is TGCGCCAGCAGGATCGACAGGCCCCAAAACACTGAAGCTTTCTTT. This codes for CASRIDRPQNTEAFF.

The chain joins TRBV29-1 to TRBJ2-7; possibly TRBD1 or TRBD2 for D (5 bases each). The CDR3 sequence is 13 residues long. Germline assignment: CDR1 SQVTM and CDR2 ANQGSEA. CDR3 nucleotides: TGCAGTTTCTCGAGGGGCAGAGACGGCGAGCAGTACTTC. Protein: CSFSRGRDGEQYF.

The CDR3 loop reads CASSEWGEAARETQYF. The CDR3, as DNA: TGTGCCAGCAGTGAATGGGGGGAGGCAGCCCGGGAGACCCAGTACTTC. The rearrangement links TRBV6-1 to TRBJ2-5; D may be TRBD2 (6 bases). The germline V and J ends were trimmed by 2 bases and 5 bases, with 18 bases remaining between them. CDR1 is MNHNS, CDR2 SASEGT, per germline. The CDR3 covers 16 residues.

In its sample, this clone was seen a few times. The chain employs TRBV19 and TRBJ1-5; D might be TRBD1 (5 bases). The V and J ends lost 5 bases and 6 bases respectively, with 14 bases between them. The CDR3 runs 14 residues. Germline V gene data show CDR1 as LNHDA and CDR2 as SQIVND (reference sequence). In DNA form, the CDR3 reads TGTGCCAGTAGTCTTCCAGGGAAGGTTCAGCCCCAGCATTTT. It is translated as CASSLPGKVQPQHF.

This chain connects TRBV19 to TRBJ1-6, with 8 bases that match TRBD1. The CDR3 is 14 residues long. CDR1 and CDR2 from the germline V gene are LNHDA and SQIVND (reference sequence). J was trimmed by 6 bases and V by 8 bases; bases with no gene match: 6. The CDR3 reads CASETGTGNSPLHF. The DNA for the CDR3 is TGTGCCAGTGAAACCGGGACAGGTAATTCACCCCTCCACTTT.

This clone showed up just once. The genes are TRBV11-3 and TRBJ1-4, with D unresolved. This CDR3 has 13 residues. Trimming removed 10 bases from V and 7 bases from J, with 16 bases in between. From germline, CDR1 is SGHNT and CDR2 YENEEA. The DNA of the CDR3 is TGTGCCACCCGGGCCCCGGGAGGTGAAAAACTGTTTTTT. Its translation is CATRAPGGEKLFF.

This rearrangement joins TRBV7-9 to TRBJ2-7; tentatively, D is TRBD1 or TRBD2 (5 bases each). This CDR3 is 15 amino acids long. Per germline, CDR1 SEHNR and CDR2 FQNEAQ (reference sequence). Trimming shortened V by 0 bases and J by 0 bases, and 9 bases separated the two germline ends. The CDR3 region has the DNA TGTGCCAGCAGCTTAGCCGGGACGACCTCCTACGAGCAGTACTTC. Amino acids: CASSLAGTTSYEQYF. The full variable domain, rest sourced from reference TRBV7-9 and TRBJ2-7, is DTGVSQNPRHKITKRGQNVTFRCDPISEHNRLYWYRQTLGQGPEFLTYFQNEAQLEKSRLLSDRFSAERPKGSFSTLEIQRTEQGDSAMYLCASSLAGTTSYEQYFGPGTRLTVT.

The chain combines TRBV5-1 with TRBJ2-7; 8 bases agree with TRBD1. V shed 4 bases and J 2 bases; nucleotides not matched to a gene: 2. This CDR3 spans 13 amino acids. Looked up from germline, CDR1 is SGHRS and CDR2 is YFSETQ. In nucleotides, the CDR3 is TGCGCCAGCAGCCCGACAGGGGCCTACGAGCAGTACTTC. This encodes CASSPTGAYEQYF.

This chain links TRBV5-1 with TRBJ2-7; D gene unclear. There are 14 residues in the CDR3. The germline V gene encodes CDR1 SGHRS and CDR2 YFSETQ. The ends were cut back, 1 base at V and 2 bases at J, with 10 bases in the middle. DNA of the CDR3: TGCGCCAGCAGCTTGTACGACCGAGCCTACGAGCAGTACTTC. Protein sequence: CASSLYDRAYEQYF.